This T cell receptor (beta chain) emerged from a study of shared clonotypes between healthy human individuals. Study results and limitations: Sharing across a handful of donors was seen in 4.5% to 5.5% of naive CD4 clonotypes. Generally, estimated richness proved larger in naive subsets than it did in memory subsets. Limited genetic and exposure-history diversity came from having few donors.

Sequencing used immunoSEQ multiplex PCR; TCRdb keeps in-frame clones, though not all of them. The sample holds 500,000 to 550,000 clones; roughly 95% are singletons and the top ten take around 0.066%. The CDR3 spans 19 residues. Trimming took 3 bases from V and 7 from J, leaving 27 bases between them. Looked up from germline, CDR1 is MNHNS and CDR2 is SASEGT. Healthy adults negative for HIV, lacking recent acute infections or vaccinations, served as donors. For this clone: Its target is not known.

The chain recombines TRBV6-1 with TRBJ1-4; D might be TRBD1 (6 bases). The TCR originated in a woman between 25 and 40 years old in good health. The specimen was naive CD4+ T cells sorted from blood. Subset given: CD45RA+ positively selected. The CDR3 loop reads CASSDYLGGRGIRSEKLFF. The CDR3 nucleotides are TGTGCCAGCAGTGACTATCTCGGGGGGCGCGGGATCAGGAGTGAAAAACTGTTTTTT.